This is a list of T cell receptor beta chains from one sample in a study of blood T cells in healthy people across ages. TCRdb reprocessed the 5' RACE reads with MiXCR, giving one entry per CDR3 protein. This sample has about 800,000 distinct CDR3 sequences, with 58% found just once. The sample comprised blood. The receptors come from a man under 40 in good health. CDR3s include the opening cysteine and the closing phenylalanine or tryptophan. D genes are given only for firm matches. Not all rows give a size; the values are once, few, many and, for expanded clones, a class.

TGTGCCAGCAGAACAGGTCCTGAGCAGTTCTTC CASRTGPEQFF TRBV12-3/TRBV12-4 - - TRBJ2-1
TGTGCCAGCAGCTTAGGAGGGACCGGGCTTTGGGAGCAGTACTTC CASSLGGTGLWEQYF TRBV7-2 - - TRBJ2-7
TGCAGTGCCACGACCGTTGGGAGGGGGCGCGAGACCCAGTACTTC CSATTVGRGRETQYF TRBV20-1 - - TRBJ2-5
TGTGCCAGCGGGGGGCTAGCGGGGCAAGAGACCCAGTACTTC CASGGLAGQETQYF TRBV12-3/TRBV12-4 TRBD2 - TRBJ2-5
TGTGCCAGCAGTTATCCGGGACAGGGTGTGATCGAGCAGTACTTC CASSYPGQGVIEQYF TRBV6-6 TRBD1 few TRBJ2-7
TGCGCCAGCAGCGAAGGGACAGGGGTAAACTACGAGCAGTACTTC CASSEGTGVNYEQYF TRBV5-1 TRBD1 - TRBJ2-7
TGTGCCAGCGGCACAGATACGCAGTATTTT CASGTDTQYF TRBV12-3/TRBV12-4 - many TRBJ2-3
TGTGCCAGCGAGGGGAACACTGAAGCTTTCTTT CASEGNTEAFF TRBV6-2/TRBV6-3 - - TRBJ1-1
TGCAGTGCTACCAAACCGGGACAGGGTCGCGAGACCCAGTACTTC CSATKPGQGRETQYF TRBV20-1 TRBD1 - TRBJ2-5
TGTGCCATCCGGGATCCTCCCTACAATGAGCAGTTCTTC CAIRDPPYNEQFF TRBV15 - few TRBJ2-1
TGTGCCATCAGTGAAGAGGGAGCAAGGGAGACCCAGTACTTC CAISEEGARETQYF TRBV10-3 - few TRBJ2-5
TGTGCCAGCAGCTTAGGAGGACACTATCCTTCCTACGAGCAGTACTTC CASSLGGHYPSYEQYF TRBV5-6 - once TRBJ2-7
TGTGCCAGCAGTTACACGTATAGAGGTGAGCAGTTCTTC CASSYTYRGEQFF TRBV25-1 - - TRBJ2-1
TGCAGCGCCTCGATCGGCCAGGGGGCGGGCGAGCAGTACTTC CSASIGQGAGEQYF TRBV29-1 TRBD1 - TRBJ2-7
TGTGCCAGCAGTGTCGACAGCACGGTGGGCTACACCTTC CASSVDSTVGYTF TRBV2 - - TRBJ1-2
TGTGCCAGCAGCTCGACACGTTCGGATGGCTACACCTTC CASSSTRSDGYTF TRBV7-2 - few TRBJ1-2
TGTGCCAGCAGCTTAGCTAGCGAGCGTGAGACCCAGTACTTC CASSLASERETQYF TRBV7-8 - - TRBJ2-5
TGCGCCAGCAGCCGTCGAACAACACTAGCGGGATACAATGAGCAGTTCTTC CASSRRTTLAGYNEQFF TRBV4-3 TRBD2 - TRBJ2-1
TGTGCCAGCAGCTGGGGAAGGGGCAGGAGCAATCAGCCCCAGCATTTT CASSWGRGRSNQPQHF TRBV7-2 - once TRBJ1-5
TGCAGTGCTAGAGACCCCACAGACAGGGTGGTGTACTTC CSARDPTDRVVYF TRBV20-1 TRBD1 once TRBJ2-7
TGCAGTGCCTCGGGGGGGCAGGCCTACAATGAGCAGTTCTTC CSASGGQAYNEQFF TRBV20-1 TRBD2 - TRBJ2-1
TGTGCCAGCAAGGACTATGGCTACACCTTC CASKDYGYTF TRBV6-1 - - TRBJ1-2
TGTGCCAGCAGCTTAGACCAGGAAAAACTGTTTTTT CASSLDQEKLFF TRBV7-8 - - TRBJ1-4
TGTGCCAGCAGTCCCCAACTCCGTGGCTACACCTTC CASSPQLRGYTF TRBV2 - - TRBJ1-2
TGTGCCAGCAGCTTAGACGGGGGGTACCAAGAGACCCAGTACTTC CASSLDGGYQETQYF TRBV7-2 TRBD2 few TRBJ2-5
TGTGCCAGCAGTTTATGGGCAGGGGGCGAGCAGTACTTC CASSLWAGGEQYF TRBV28 TRBD1 - TRBJ2-7
TGTGCCAGCAGCCTGTTAGGGGGACCCAATCAGCCCCAGCATTTT CASSLLGGPNQPQHF TRBV7-9 - - TRBJ1-5
TGTGCCAGCAGCGCCCGGACAGGAATCCAAGAGACCCAGTACTTC CASSARTGIQETQYF TRBV11-3 TRBD1 - TRBJ2-5
TGTGCCAGCAGCCCCCGCCCAGGGGCCTACGAGCAGTACTTC CASSPRPGAYEQYF TRBV11-2 - - TRBJ2-7
TGTGCCAGCAGTTTAGGGGACAGCTTGAACACTGAAGCTTTCTTT CASSLGDSLNTEAFF TRBV28 TRBD1 few TRBJ1-1
TGTGCCAGCAGCCAGGACCCTAGCTCCAATCAGCAGTTCTTC CASSQDPSSNQQFF TRBV7-6 - - TRBJ2-1
TGTGCCAGCAGTTTTACTAGCGTACAAGAGACCCAGTACTTC CASSFTSVQETQYF TRBV6-6 TRBD2 few TRBJ2-5
TGTGCCATCAGGCCAGGGGTCGGTGAGCAGTTCTTC CAIRPGVGEQFF TRBV10-3 - - TRBJ2-1
TGCAGTGCTAGATCGGGACAGGGTAGAGAGACCCAGTACTTC CSARSGQGRETQYF TRBV20-1 TRBD1 few TRBJ2-5
TGCAGCGTCGTACTAGCGGCGGGGAATGAGCAGTTCTTC CSVVLAAGNEQFF TRBV29-1 TRBD2 many TRBJ2-1
TGTGCCAGCAGTTACTCAGGCACCTACGAGCAGTACTTC CASSYSGTYEQYF TRBV6-2/TRBV6-3 - - TRBJ2-7
TGTGCCAGCAGGGGGACAGCGAATCAGCCCCAGCATTTT CASRGTANQPQHF TRBV12-3/TRBV12-4 TRBD1 - TRBJ1-5
TGTGCCTGGAGTGTATTATCGAACACTGAAGCTTTCTTT CAWSVLSNTEAFF TRBV30 - few TRBJ1-1
TGTGCCAGCAGCTTAGCCAGGGCCCTAGATGGCTACACCTTC CASSLARALDGYTF TRBV7-2 - few TRBJ1-2
TGTGCCAGCAGCCAAGGCCCGAGACAGGGAGGTAGGGGTGAAGCTTTCTTT CASSQGPRQGGRGEAFF TRBV4-2 TRBD1 - TRBJ1-1
TGTGCCAGCAGCGAGGTTATGAACACTGAAGCTTTCTTT CASSEVMNTEAFF TRBV6-4 - - TRBJ1-1
TGTGCCAGCAGCTTAGGGTCCACTGAAGCTTTCTTT CASSLGSTEAFF TRBV28 - few TRBJ1-1
TGTGCCAGCAGTGGGGACACTATCTACTCAGATACGCAGTATTTT CASSGDTIYSDTQYF TRBV2 - few TRBJ2-3
TGCGCCAGCAGCTTTTTCCCAACAGGCCCCCAAGAGACCCAGTACTTC CASSFFPTGPQETQYF TRBV5-1 - - TRBJ2-5
TGCAGTGCTAGAGAAGCATACACTGAAGCTTTCTTT CSAREAYTEAFF TRBV20-1 - - TRBJ1-1
TGTGCCAGCAGCTTTGGTCCGGGGGCATCCAAAAACATTCAGTACTTC CASSFGPGASKNIQYF TRBV7-9 - - TRBJ2-4
TGTGCCATCAGTGAGCGACAGGGGGCATTTAATGAGCAGTTCTTC CAISERQGAFNEQFF TRBV10-3 TRBD1 - TRBJ2-1
TGCGCCAGCAGTGATTCTACTAGCACAGATACGCAGTATTTT CASSDSTSTDTQYF TRBV10-1 - - TRBJ2-3
TGTGCCAGCAGCCTAGGGGGGTCGTGGGAGACCCAGTACTTC CASSLGGSWETQYF TRBV11-2 - - TRBJ2-5
TGTGCCAGCAGCTTGGCCGGAGAGGGGTACAACTATGGCTACACCTTC CASSLAGEGYNYGYTF TRBV5-6 - - TRBJ1-2
TGCGCCAGCAGGATGGGACAGGCCTCCTACGAGCAGTACTTC CASRMGQASYEQYF TRBV5-1 TRBD1 few TRBJ2-7
TGTGCCAGCAGTGGGGGACAGATGAATGAAAAACTGTTTTTT CASSGGQMNEKLFF TRBV6-6 TRBD1 - TRBJ1-4
TGTGCCAGCTCACCTTTCGACTCTGGGGTCAACGTCCTGACTTTC CASSPFDSGVNVLTF TRBV18 - once TRBJ2-6
TGCGCCAGCAGCCAAGGAGGGACCACCGTGGGAAATGAGCAGTTCTTC CASSQGGTTVGNEQFF TRBV4-3 - - TRBJ2-1
TGCGCCAGCAGCTTGGGGACTAGCGGGAGGAACACCGGGGAGCTGTTTTTT CASSLGTSGRNTGELFF TRBV5-1 TRBD2 - TRBJ2-2
TGTGCCAGCAGTGCGGGACTAGGTACAGATACGCAGTATTTT CASSAGLGTDTQYF TRBV9 TRBD2 few TRBJ2-3
TGCGCCAGCTGGGACAGCTCATACCAAGAGACCCAGTACTTC CASWDSSYQETQYF TRBV5-1 TRBD1 - TRBJ2-5